This is a list of T cell receptor beta chains from one sample in a study of Graves' ophthalmopathy and Graves' hyperthyroidism. TCRdb ran MiXCR on the multiplex PCR reads and lists one entry per CDR3 protein. The sample contains 200,000 to 250,000 distinct CDR3 sequences, 20% to 25% of which appear only once. The specimen was peripheral blood. The receptors stem from a woman aged 50 to 65 with Graves' ophthalmopathy. Both conserved end residues are part of each CDR3.

TRBV29-1,TRBJ2-7,CSVGQPGQSSYEQYF
TRBV11-2,TRBJ2-5,CASSLEPNPQETQYF
TRBV20-1,TRBJ2-7,CSASPGATYEQYF
TRBV27,TRBJ2-7,CASRGHRDSNEQYF
TRBV6-5,TRBJ1-1,CASSYDVGGDTEAFF
TRBV27,TRBJ1-2,CLSGGRDGYTF
TRBV20-1,TRBJ2-2,CTRAPQERNTGELFF
TRBV10-1,TRBJ2-5,CASSEEWGHETQYF
TRBV30,TRBJ1-2,CAWRLPGGGYTF
TRBV15,TRBJ2-7,CATSRIDGTLYF
TRBV30,TRBJ1-1,CAWSSTGPQAFF
TRBV2,TRBJ2-5,CASSEEQAGEQETQYF
TRBV6-2/TRBV6-3,TRBJ1-5,CASSYVDVNQPQHF
TRBV2,TRBJ2-5,CASSPSVETQYF
TRBV6-1,TRBJ2-7,CASSEAGGKQYF
TRBV28,TRBJ2-7,CATRYWRGGYEQYF
TRBV12-5,TRBJ2-7,CASRREISYEQYF
TRBV12-5,TRBJ1-2,CASGLPVTHGYTF
TRBV10-3,TRBJ1-1,CAIMGQLNTEAFF
TRBV6-5,TRBJ1-5,CASSYGSARNQPQHF
TRBV14,TRBJ2-5,CASSQYETQYF
TRBV6-5,TRBJ1-2,CASSSNRGRGSGYTF
TRBV6-5,TRBJ2-7,CASSYSYKGEQYF